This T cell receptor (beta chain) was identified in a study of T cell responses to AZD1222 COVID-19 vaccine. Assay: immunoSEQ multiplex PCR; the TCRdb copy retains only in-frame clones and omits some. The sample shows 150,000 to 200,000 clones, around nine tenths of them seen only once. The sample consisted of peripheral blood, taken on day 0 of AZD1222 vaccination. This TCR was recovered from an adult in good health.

Written as DNA, the CDR3 is TGTGCCAGTAGTATAATCGGCAGGGGGGGCGAGCAGCCCCAGCATTTT. This translates into CASSIIGRGGEQPQHF. V usage is TRBV19 and J usage is TRBJ1-5; 7 nucleotides agree with TRBD1. The V gene's germline CDR1 is LNHDA and CDR2 SQIVND (reference sequence). This CDR3 spans 16 amino acids. V shed 2 bases, J shed 7 bases, and the junction held 11 bases outside the gene matches.